The clone carrying this T cell receptor beta chain was found many times. Its antigen is not known. Unique molecular identifiers were in the cDNA, with template-switch universal primer binding. Each CDR3 protein gets one entry after TCRdb re-called the 5' RACE reads with MiXCR. Of some 1,700,000 distinct CDR3 sequences listed, 32% were seen once; the top ten hold roughly 0.3%. This sample was included in a study of identical twins. From germline, CDR1 is DFQATT and CDR2 SNEGSKA (reference sequence). The length of the CDR3 is 13 residues. With 4 bases removed from V and 1 base from J, the gap between germline ends came to 8 bases. The study's findings and limits: Findings came from cross-sectional statistics, without long-term follow-up of donors. Monozygotic twins shared more out-of-frame TCR alpha than recombination models predicted.

The sample was cord blood. This clonotype was sampled from a newborn girl in good health. The rearrangement uses TRBV20-1 and TRBJ1-5; D might be TRBD1 (5 bases). This CDR3 is CSANRDSNQPQHF. The DNA of the CDR3 is TGCAGTGCTAACCGGGACAGCAATCAGCCCCAGCATTTT.